This T cell receptor beta chain originates from a study of blood T cell repertoires in COVID-19. The protocol was immunoSEQ multiplex PCR, while the TCRdb copy is restricted to in-frame clones and leaves out a portion. The table lists over 60,000 clones, roughly 92% of them singletons. This CDR3 spans 14 amino acids. Germline V gives CDR1 SGHRS, CDR2 YFSETQ. About this clone itself: Compared with germline, one end of the junction differs, possibly owing to a read error.

Sequencing was performed on peripheral blood. The gene calls are TRBV5-1 and TRBJ2-7; TRBD2 agrees at 9 bases. This TCR came from a human donor in a cohort sampled during active COVID-19. The CDR3: CASSLTGTSPVRDF. The DNA of the CDR3 is TGCGCCAGCAGCTTAACCGGGACTAGCCCAGTTAGGGACTTC.